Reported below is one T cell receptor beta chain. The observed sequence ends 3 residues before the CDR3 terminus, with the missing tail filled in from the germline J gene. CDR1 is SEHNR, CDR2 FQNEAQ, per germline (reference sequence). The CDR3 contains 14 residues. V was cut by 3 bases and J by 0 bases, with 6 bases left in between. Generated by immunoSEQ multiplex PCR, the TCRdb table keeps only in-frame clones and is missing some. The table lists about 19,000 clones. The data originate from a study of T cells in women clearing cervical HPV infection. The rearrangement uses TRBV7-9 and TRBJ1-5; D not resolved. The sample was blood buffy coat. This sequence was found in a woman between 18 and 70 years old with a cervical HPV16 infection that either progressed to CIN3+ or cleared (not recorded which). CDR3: CASSFSNSNQPQHF. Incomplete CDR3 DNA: TGTGCCAGCAGCTTTTCCAATAGCAATCAGCCC.